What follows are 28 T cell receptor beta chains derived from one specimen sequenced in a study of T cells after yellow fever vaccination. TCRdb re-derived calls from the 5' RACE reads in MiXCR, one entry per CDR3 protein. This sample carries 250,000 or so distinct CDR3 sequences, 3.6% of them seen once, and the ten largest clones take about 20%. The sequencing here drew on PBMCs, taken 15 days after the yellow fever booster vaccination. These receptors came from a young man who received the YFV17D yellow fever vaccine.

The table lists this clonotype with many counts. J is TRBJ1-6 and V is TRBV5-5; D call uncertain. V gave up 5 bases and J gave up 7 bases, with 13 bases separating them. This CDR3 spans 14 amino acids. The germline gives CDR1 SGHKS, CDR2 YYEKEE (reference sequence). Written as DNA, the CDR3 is TGTGCCAGCAGTCGAGATCATGGCAATTCACCCCTCCACTTT. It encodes CASSRDHGNSPLHF.

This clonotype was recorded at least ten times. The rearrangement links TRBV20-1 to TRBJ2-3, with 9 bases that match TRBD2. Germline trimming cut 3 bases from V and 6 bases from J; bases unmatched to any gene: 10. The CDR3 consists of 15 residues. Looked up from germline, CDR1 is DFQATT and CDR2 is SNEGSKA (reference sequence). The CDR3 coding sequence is TGCAGTGCTAGGGTTAGCGGGGGCCCCGTGGATACGCAGTATTTT. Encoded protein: CSARVSGGPVDTQYF.

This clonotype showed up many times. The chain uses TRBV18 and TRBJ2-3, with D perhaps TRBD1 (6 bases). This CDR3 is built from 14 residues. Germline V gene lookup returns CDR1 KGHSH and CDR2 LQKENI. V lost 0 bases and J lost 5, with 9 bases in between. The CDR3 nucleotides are TGTGCCAGCTCACCACCCGAGGGGGTAGATACGCAGTATTTT. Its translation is CASSPPEGVDTQYF.

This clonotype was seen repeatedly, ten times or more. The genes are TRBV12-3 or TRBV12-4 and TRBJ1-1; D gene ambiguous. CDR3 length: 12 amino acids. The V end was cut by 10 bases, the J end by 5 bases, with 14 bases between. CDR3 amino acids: CAITRPGTEAFF. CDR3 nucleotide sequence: TGTGCCATTACACGCCCGGGAACTGAAGCTTTCTTT.

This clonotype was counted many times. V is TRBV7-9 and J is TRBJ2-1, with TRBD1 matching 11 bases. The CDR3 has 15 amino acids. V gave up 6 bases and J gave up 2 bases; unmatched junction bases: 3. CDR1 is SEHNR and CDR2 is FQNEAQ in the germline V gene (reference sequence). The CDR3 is CASRPGQGAYNEQFF. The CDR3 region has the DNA TGTGCCAGCAGGCCGGGACAGGGGGCCTACAATGAGCAGTTCTTC.

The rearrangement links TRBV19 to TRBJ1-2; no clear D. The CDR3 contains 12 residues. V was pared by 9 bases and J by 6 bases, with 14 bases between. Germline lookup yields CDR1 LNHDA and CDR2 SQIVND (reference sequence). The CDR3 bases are TGTGCCAGCGGCCGGACTGCTCATGGCTACACCTTC. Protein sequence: CASGRTAHGYTF.

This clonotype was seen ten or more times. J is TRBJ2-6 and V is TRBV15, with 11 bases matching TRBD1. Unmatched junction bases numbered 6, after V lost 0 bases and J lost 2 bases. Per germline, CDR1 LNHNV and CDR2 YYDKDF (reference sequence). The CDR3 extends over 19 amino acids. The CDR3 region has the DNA TGTGCCACCAGCAGAGACGCGAGGACAGGGGGCGCTGGGGCCAACGTCCTGACTTTC. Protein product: CATSRDARTGGAGANVLTF. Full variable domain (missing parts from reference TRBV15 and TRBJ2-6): DAMVIQNPRYQVTQFGKPVTLSCSQTLNHNVMYWYQQKSSQAPKLLFHYYDKDFNNEADTPDNFQSRRPNTSFCFLDIRSPGLGDTAMYLCATSRDARTGGAGANVLTFGAGSRLTVL.

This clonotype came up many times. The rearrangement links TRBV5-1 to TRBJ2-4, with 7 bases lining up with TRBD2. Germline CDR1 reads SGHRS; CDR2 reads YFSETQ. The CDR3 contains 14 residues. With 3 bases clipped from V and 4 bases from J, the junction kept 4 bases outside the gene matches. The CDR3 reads CASSSMGGKNIQYF. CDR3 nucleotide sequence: TGCGCCAGCAGCTCCATGGGGGGGAAAAACATTCAGTACTTC.

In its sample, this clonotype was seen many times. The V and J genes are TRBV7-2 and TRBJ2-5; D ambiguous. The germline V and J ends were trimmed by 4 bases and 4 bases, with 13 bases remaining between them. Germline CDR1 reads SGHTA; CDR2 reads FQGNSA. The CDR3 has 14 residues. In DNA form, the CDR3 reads TGTGCCAGCAGCTCCTTTGTGTTATCAGAGACCCAGTACTTC. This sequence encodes CASSSFVLSETQYF.

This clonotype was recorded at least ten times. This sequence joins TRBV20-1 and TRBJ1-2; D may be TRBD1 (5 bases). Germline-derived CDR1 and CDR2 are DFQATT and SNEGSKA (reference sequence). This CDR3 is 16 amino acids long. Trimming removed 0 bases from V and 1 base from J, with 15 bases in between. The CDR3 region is CSARDRMGGYNYGYTF. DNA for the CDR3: TGCAGTGCTAGAGATCGTATGGGGGGTTATAACTATGGCTACACCTTC.

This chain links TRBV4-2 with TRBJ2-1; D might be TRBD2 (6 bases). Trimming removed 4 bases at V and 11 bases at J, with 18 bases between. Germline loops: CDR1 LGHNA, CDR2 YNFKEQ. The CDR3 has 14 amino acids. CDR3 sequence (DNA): TGTGCCAGCAGCCGCCCGGGGACTGACATGCAGCAGTTCTTC. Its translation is CASSRPGTDMQQFF.

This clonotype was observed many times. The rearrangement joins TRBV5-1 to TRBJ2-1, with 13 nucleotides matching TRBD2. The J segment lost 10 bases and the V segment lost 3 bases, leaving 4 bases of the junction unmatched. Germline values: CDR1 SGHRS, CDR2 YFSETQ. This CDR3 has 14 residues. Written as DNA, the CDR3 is TGCGCCAGCAGCTCTACTAGCGGGGGGGCAGAGCAGTTCTTC. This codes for CASSSTSGGAEQFF.

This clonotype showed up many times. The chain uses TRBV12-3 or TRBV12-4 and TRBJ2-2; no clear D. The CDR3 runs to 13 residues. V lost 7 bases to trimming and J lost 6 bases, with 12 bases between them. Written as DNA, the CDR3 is TGTGCCAGCAACGCTCGCCGGGCCGGGGAGCTGTTTTTT. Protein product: CASNARRAGELFF.

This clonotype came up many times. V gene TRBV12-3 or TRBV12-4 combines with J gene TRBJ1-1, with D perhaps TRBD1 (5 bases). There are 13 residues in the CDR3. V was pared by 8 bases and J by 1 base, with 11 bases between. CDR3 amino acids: CASQTDANTEAFF. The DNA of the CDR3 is TGTGCCAGCCAGACAGATGCGAACACTGAAGCTTTCTTT.

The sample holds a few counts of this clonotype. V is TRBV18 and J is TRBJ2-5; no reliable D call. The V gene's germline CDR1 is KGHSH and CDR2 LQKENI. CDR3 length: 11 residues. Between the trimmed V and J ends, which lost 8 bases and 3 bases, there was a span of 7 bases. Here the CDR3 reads CASRWEETQYF. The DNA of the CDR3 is TGTGCCAGCCGGTGGGAAGAGACCCAGTACTTC.

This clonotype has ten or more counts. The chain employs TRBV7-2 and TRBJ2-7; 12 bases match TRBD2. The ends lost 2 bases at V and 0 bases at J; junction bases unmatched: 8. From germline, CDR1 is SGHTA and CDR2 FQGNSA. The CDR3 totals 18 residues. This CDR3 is CASSLSPSGGGYSYEQYF. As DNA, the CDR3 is TGTGCCAGCAGCTTAAGCCCTAGCGGGGGGGGATACTCCTACGAGCAGTACTTC.

CDR3 in amino acids: CASSGALLDTQYF. The CDR3 bases are TGTGCCAGCAGCGGAGCCCTTTTGGATACGCAGTATTTT. The chain combines TRBV7-3 with TRBJ2-3; no reliable D call. Germline V gives CDR1 SGHTA, CDR2 FQGTGA. Trimming shortened V by 5 bases and J by 6 bases, and 12 bases separated the two germline ends. This CDR3 has 13 residues.

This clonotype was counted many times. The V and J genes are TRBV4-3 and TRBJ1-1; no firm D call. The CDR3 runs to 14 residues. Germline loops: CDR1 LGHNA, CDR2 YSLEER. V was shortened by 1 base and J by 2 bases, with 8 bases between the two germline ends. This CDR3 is CASSQATANTEAFF. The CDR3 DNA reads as TGCGCCAGCAGCCAAGCGACCGCTAACACTGAAGCTTTCTTT.

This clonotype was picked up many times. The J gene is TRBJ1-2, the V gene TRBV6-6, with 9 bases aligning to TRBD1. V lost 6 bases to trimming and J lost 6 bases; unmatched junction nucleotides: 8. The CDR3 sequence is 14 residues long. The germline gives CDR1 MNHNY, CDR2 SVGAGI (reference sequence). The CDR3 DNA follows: TGTGCCAGCAGACCCGGACAGGGGAGAAATGGCTACACCTTC. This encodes CASRPGQGRNGYTF.

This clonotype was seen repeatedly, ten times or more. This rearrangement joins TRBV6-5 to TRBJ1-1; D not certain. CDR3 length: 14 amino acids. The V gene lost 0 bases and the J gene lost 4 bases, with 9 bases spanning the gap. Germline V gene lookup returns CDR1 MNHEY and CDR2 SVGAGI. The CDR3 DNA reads TGTGCCAGCAGTTACTCGAGGATGGGCACTGAAGCTTTCTTT. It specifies CASSYSRMGTEAFF.

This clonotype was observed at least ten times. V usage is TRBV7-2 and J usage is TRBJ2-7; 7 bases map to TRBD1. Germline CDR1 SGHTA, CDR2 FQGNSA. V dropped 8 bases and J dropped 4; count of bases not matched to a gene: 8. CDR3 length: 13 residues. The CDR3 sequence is CASSQGVRYEQYV. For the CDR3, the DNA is TGTGCCAGCTCCCAGGGGGTTAGATACGAGCAGTACGTC.

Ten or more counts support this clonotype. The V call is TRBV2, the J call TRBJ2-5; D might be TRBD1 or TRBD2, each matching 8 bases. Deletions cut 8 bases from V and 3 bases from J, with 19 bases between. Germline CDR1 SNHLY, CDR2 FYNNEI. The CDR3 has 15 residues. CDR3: CASGQGQTSEETQYF. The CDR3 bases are TGTGCCAGCGGACAGGGCCAGACTAGCGAAGAGACCCAGTACTTC.

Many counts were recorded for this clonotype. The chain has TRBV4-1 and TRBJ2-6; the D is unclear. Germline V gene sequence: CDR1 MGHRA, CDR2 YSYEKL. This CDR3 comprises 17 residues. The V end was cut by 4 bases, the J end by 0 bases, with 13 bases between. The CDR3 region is CASSPSAGDSGANVLTF. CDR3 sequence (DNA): TGCGCCAGCAGCCCTTCAGCCGGCGACTCTGGGGCCAACGTCCTGACTTTC.

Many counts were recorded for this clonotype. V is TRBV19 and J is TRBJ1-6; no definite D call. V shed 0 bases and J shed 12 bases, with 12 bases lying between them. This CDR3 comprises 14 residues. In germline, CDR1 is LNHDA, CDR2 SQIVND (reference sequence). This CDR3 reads CASSIEFGPQPLHF. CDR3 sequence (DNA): TGTGCCAGTAGTATAGAGTTCGGGCCGCAACCCCTCCACTTT.

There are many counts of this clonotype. The CDR3: CSARDLGQGRQPQHF. Here the CDR3 DNA reads TGCAGTGCTAGAGACTTGGGACAGGGTAGGCAGCCCCAGCATTTT. The chain employs TRBV20-1 and TRBJ1-5, with 9 bases aligning to TRBD1. The trim removed 0 bases at V and 7 bases at J, leaving 7 bases unmatched. This CDR3 contains 15 residues. The germline gives CDR1 DFQATT, CDR2 SNEGSKA (reference sequence).

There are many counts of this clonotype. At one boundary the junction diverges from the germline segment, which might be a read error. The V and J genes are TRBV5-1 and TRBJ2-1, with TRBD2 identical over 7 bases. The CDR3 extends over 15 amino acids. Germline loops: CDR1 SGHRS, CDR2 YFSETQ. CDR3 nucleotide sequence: TGCGCCAGCAGGTTGGCGGGAGTATCCTACAATGAGCAGTTCTTC. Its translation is CASRLAGVSYNEQFF.

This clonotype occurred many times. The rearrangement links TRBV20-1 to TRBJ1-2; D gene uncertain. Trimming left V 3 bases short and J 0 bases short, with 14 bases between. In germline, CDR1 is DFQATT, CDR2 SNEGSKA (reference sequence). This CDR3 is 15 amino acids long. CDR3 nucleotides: TGCAGTGCTAGTCAATTTACTACCTCTAACTATGGCTACACCTTC. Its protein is CSASQFTTSNYGYTF.

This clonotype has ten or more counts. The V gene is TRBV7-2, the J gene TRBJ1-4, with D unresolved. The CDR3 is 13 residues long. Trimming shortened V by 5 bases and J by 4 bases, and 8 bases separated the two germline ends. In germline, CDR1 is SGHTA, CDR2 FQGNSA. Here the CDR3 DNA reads TGTGCCAGCAGCCCCCGTCTTAATGAAAAACTGTTTTTT. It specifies CASSPRLNEKLFF.